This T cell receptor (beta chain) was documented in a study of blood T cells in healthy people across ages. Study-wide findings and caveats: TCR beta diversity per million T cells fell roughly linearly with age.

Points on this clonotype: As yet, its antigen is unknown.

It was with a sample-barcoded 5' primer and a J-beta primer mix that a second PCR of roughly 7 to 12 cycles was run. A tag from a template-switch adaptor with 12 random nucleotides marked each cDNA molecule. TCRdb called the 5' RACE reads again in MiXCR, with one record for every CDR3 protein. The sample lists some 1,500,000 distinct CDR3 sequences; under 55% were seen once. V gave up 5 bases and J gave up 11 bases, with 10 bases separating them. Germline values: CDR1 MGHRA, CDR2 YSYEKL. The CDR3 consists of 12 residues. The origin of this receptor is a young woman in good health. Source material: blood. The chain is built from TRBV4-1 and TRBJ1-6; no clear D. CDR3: CASSTLSPPLHF. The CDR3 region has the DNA TGCGCCAGCAGCACCCTATCCCCACCCCTCCACTTT.